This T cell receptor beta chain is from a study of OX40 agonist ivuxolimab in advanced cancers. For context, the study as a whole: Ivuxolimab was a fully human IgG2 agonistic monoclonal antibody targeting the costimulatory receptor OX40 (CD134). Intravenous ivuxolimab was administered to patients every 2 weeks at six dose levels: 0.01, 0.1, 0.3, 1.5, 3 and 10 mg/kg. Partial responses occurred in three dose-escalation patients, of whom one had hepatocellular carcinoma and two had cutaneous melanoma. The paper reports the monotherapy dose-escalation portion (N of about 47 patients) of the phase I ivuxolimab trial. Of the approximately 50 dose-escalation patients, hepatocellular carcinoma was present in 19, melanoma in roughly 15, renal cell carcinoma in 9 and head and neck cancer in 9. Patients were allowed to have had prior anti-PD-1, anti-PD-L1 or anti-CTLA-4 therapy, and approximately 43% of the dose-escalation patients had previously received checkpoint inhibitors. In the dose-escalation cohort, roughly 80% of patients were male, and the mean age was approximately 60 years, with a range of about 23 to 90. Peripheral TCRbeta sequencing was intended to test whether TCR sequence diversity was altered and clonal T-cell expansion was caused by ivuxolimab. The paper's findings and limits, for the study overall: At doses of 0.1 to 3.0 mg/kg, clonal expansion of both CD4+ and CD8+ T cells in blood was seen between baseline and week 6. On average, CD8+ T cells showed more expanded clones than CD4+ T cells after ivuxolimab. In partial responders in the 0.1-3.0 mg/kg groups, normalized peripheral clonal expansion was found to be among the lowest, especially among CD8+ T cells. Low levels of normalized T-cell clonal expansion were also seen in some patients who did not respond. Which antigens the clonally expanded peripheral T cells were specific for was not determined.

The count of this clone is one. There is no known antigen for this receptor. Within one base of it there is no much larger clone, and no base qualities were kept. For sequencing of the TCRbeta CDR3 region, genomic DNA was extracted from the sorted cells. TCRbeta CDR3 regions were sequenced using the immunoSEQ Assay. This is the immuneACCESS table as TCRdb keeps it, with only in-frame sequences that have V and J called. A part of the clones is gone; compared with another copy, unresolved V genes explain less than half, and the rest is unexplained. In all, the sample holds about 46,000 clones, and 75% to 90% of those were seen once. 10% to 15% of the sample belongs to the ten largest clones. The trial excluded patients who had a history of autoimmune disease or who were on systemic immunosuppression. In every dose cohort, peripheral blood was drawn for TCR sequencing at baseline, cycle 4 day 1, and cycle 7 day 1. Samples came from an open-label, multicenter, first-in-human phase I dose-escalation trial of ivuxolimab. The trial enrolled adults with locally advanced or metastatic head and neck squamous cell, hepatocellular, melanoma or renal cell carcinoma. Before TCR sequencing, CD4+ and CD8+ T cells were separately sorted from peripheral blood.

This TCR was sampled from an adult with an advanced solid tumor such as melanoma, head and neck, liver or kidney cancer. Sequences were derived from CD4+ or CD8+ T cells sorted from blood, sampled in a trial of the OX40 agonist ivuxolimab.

The CDR3 reads CASSFMVAGELFF. The DNA reads as follows: TGTGCCAGCAGTTTTATGGTAGCCGGGGAGCTGTTTTTT. The chain employs TRBV28 and TRBJ2-2; no D gene can be assigned with confidence. CDR1 MDHEN and CDR2 SYDVKM are derived from the germline V gene. The CDR3 goes from the cysteine to the phenylalanine over 13 residues. Only the CDR3 region is kept as DNA, spanning 39 bases read in frame from base 1. V is reduced by 3 bases and J by 6 bases, leaving a spacing of 8 bases between them.